This T cell receptor (beta chain) was retrieved from a study of T cells in Graves' hyperthyroidism and ophthalmopathy. Study-level points and caveats: Among clonotypes expanded in thyroid above 0.001, most were also found in blood. Through a model of 13 V-J features, ophthalmopathy was separated from stable hyperthyroidism.

This clonotype was picked up many times. Its antigen is as yet unknown. Stable disease denoted Graves' hyperthyroidism without ophthalmopathy progression within 18 months. Thyroid ultrasound, orbital computed tomography, clinical symptoms, and serum thyroxine and TRAb underpinned diagnoses. Amplified TCR beta CDR3 regions derived from RNA transcripts. The HTBI set primed first-round TCR CDR3 RT-PCR. From the multiplex PCR reads, TCRdb called clonotypes with MiXCR, one entry per CDR3 protein. The sample holds about 98,000 distinct CDR3 sequences, approximately 39% seen once. The V gene's germline CDR1 is SGHRS and CDR2 YFSETQ. The V end was cut by 0 bases, the J end by 0 bases, with 9 bases between. This CDR3 comprises 16 residues.

The clonotype was recovered from a woman aged 30 to 39 with Graves' hyperthyroidism. This rearrangement joins TRBV5-1 to TRBJ2-2; weak D call: TRBD1 (5 bases). Sequencing was carried out using peripheral blood or thyroid tissue (not recorded which). The CDR3 coding sequence is TGCGCCAGCAGCTTGGTAGCAGGGTCGAACACCGGGGAGCTGTTTTTT. This encodes CASSLVAGSNTGELFF.